These 25 T cell receptor beta chains came from one sample sequenced in a study of T cells in Graves' hyperthyroidism and ophthalmopathy. RNA transcripts yielded amplified TCR beta CDR3 regions. An initial round of RT-PCR targeting the TCR CDR3 relied on the HTBI primer set. TCRdb recomputed calls from the multiplex PCR reads with MiXCR, one row per CDR3 protein. Of hundreds of thousands of distinct CDR3 sequences in the sample, around 15% were seen once. Sample: blood. These receptors all stem from a man aged 18 to 35 with Graves' ophthalmopathy.

In this sample, this clonotype turned up many times. V gene TRBV2 combines with J gene TRBJ2-7; D not certain. V dropped 6 bases and J dropped 0 bases, with 9 bases sitting between them. The CDR3 is 13 amino acids. The V gene's germline CDR1 is SNHLY and CDR2 FYNNEI. CDR3 DNA: TGTGCCAGCAGGGCCGGCAGCTCCTACGAGCAGTACTTC. Its protein product is CASRAGSSYEQYF.

This clonotype was counted only a few times. This may stem from a read error, because a much larger clone lies one nucleotide away. The genes are TRBV2 and TRBJ2-7; 9 nucleotides match TRBD2. The CDR3 runs 16 residues. With V trimmed by 7 bases and J by 4 bases, 14 bases remained unmatched. The germline V gene encodes CDR1 SNHLY and CDR2 FYNNEI. Written as DNA, the CDR3 is TGTGCCAGCACCGGGACTAGCAGGAGAGGGATGTACGAGCAGTACTTC. Protein product: CASTGTSRRGMYEQYF.

The table lists this clonotype with a few counts. CDR3 coding DNA: TGTGCCAGCAGCTTAGGCGGAGGTTTCCAAGAGACCCAGTACTTC. Protein sequence: CASSLGGGFQETQYF. The gene calls are TRBV7-6 and TRBJ2-5, with a possible D match to TRBD2 (5 bases). The CDR3 runs 15 residues. Germline V CDR1 and CDR2: SGHVS, FNYEAQ. Trimming shortened V by 1 base and J by 1 base, and 10 bases separated the two germline ends.

CDR3 amino acids: CSEKPGGSYNEQFF. CDR3 in DNA: TGCAGCGAGAAACCGGGAGGCTCCTACAATGAGCAGTTCTTC. The J gene is TRBJ2-1, the V gene TRBV29-1; 7 bases line up with TRBD2. The length of the CDR3 is 14 residues. J lost 0 bases, V lost 7 bases, and 6 bases had no gene match. Per the germline V gene, CDR1 is SQVTM and CDR2 is ANQGSEA.

At least ten counts were recorded for this clonotype. The chain joins TRBV2 to TRBJ1-5, with D unresolved. Germline CDR1 and CDR2: SNHLY and FYNNEI. The CDR3 spans 13 residues. Trimming removed 10 bases from V and 0 bases from J, with 10 bases in between. The CDR3 spells CATQFYSNQPQHF. The CDR3, as DNA: TGTGCCACCCAGTTTTATAGCAATCAGCCCCAGCATTTT.

This clonotype was detected ten times or more. The rearrangement links TRBV3-1 to TRBJ1-2; 10 bases agree with TRBD1. The V gene's germline CDR1 is LGHDT and CDR2 YNNKEL (reference sequence). V was clipped by 0 bases and J by 7 bases; unmatched bases: 5. The CDR3 is 15 residues long. CDR3 sequence (DNA): TGTGCCAGCAGCCAAGATGGGACAGGGGATCGTGGCTACACCTTC. Translating it yields CASSQDGTGDRGYTF.

This clonotype was seen at least ten times. The chain employs TRBV7-9 and TRBJ2-1, with 12 bases matching TRBD2. V was pared by 0 bases and J by 1 base, with 16 bases of the junction left unmatched. The V gene's germline CDR1 is SEHNR and CDR2 FQNEAQ (reference sequence). The CDR3 is made up of 22 amino acids. The CDR3 bases are TGTGCCAGCAGCTTAGCGCATCGGGGGCTGCTAGCGGGAGGGAGGTCCTACAATGAGCAGTTCTTC. Translation gives CASSLAHRGLLAGGRSYNEQFF.

The chain employs TRBV5-6 and TRBJ1-6; the D is unclear. Germline CDR1 SGHDT, CDR2 YYEEEE. V was cut by 0 bases and J by 13 bases, with 11 bases left in between. The CDR3 runs to 13 residues. The CDR3 DNA reads TGTGCCAGCAGCTTGGATCGGCGGGATCCCCTCCACTTT. Translated, it gives CASSLDRRDPLHF.

This clonotype was picked up many times. The rearrangement uses TRBV7-9 and TRBJ1-2; the D gene is possibly TRBD1 (6 bases). The V gene's germline CDR1 is SEHNR and CDR2 FQNEAQ (reference sequence). The CDR3 covers 13 residues. Trimming stripped 8 bases from V and 4 bases from J, with 14 bases between. As DNA, the CDR3 is TGTGCCAGCGGGGGGGCAGCCGCCTATGGCTACACCTTC. The encoded protein is CASGGAAAYGYTF.

At least ten counts were recorded for this clonotype. This chain uses TRBV5-8 with TRBJ2-1; 10 positions match TRBD2. Germline CDR1 is SGHTS and CDR2 is YDEGEE. V lost 0 bases, J lost 8 bases, and 5 bases stayed unmatched. The CDR3 covers 15 residues. The CDR3 loop reads CASSLGAGGPDEQFF. CDR3 DNA: TGTGCCAGCAGCTTGGGAGCGGGGGGGCCCGATGAGCAGTTCTTC.

CDR3 residues: CSARSSGSDTQYF. Written as DNA, the CDR3 is TGCAGTGCTAGGTCTAGCGGGAGTGATACGCAGTATTTT. This chain connects TRBV20-1 to TRBJ2-3; 10 bases line up with TRBD2. Germline CDR1 and CDR2: DFQATT and SNEGSKA (reference sequence). CDR3 length equals 13 residues. After removal of 3 bases from V and 6 bases from J, the junction contained 3 bases not matched to a gene.

The table lists this clonotype with a few counts. The rearrangement links TRBV18 to TRBJ2-4; 8 bases align to TRBD2. Germline V gene sequence: CDR1 KGHSH, CDR2 LQKENI. The CDR3 loop spans 15 amino acids. J was trimmed by 7 bases and V by 1 base; bases with no gene match: 6. CDR3 DNA: TGTGCCAGCTCACCACTAGCGGGATCTGGGAACATTCAGTACTTC. This codes for CASSPLAGSGNIQYF.

This clonotype occurred many times. The chain joins TRBV5-1 to TRBJ1-2; 9 nucleotides agree with TRBD1. CDR1 is SGHRS, CDR2 YFSETQ, per germline. V lost 0 bases and J lost 5; bases outside the gene matches: 5. CDR3 length equals 15 residues. This chain's CDR3 is CASSLEWDREYGYTF. The CDR3 nucleotides read TGCGCCAGCAGCTTGGAGTGGGACAGGGAATATGGCTACACCTTC.

The chain combines TRBV15 with TRBJ2-1; D remains unclear. V lost 0 bases and J lost 2, with 8 bases in between. The CDR3 contains 15 residues. Looked up from germline, CDR1 is LNHNV and CDR2 is YYDKDF (reference sequence). As DNA, the CDR3 is TGTGCCACCAGCAGAGAAATTCAGACCTACAATGAGCAGTTCTTC. It encodes CATSREIQTYNEQFF.

The table lists this clonotype with a count of one. This chain uses TRBV29-1 with TRBJ1-2, with D possibly being TRBD1 (6 bases). This CDR3 comprises 16 residues. Germline V gene sequence: CDR1 SQVTM, CDR2 ANQGSEA. Trimming took off 0 bases at V and 4 bases at J, with 18 bases between the two ends. The CDR3, as DNA: TGCAGCGTTGAAGATGGGTACAGGCAGGGGTCCTATGGCTACACCTTC. Its translation: CSVEDGYRQGSYGYTF.

The genes are TRBV4-1 and TRBJ1-3; tentatively, D is TRBD1 (5 bases). V lost 1 base, J lost 0 bases, and 7 bases lay in between. The CDR3 is 15 amino acids. CDR1 is MGHRA and CDR2 is YSYEKL in the germline V gene. CDR3: CASSQVTGSGNTIYF. For the CDR3, the DNA is TGCGCCAGCAGCCAAGTCACAGGCTCTGGAAACACCATATATTTT.

This clonotype appeared many times. DNA of the CDR3: TGTGCCAGCAGTGATAGCCAGGGTATCTATGGCTACACCTTC. As protein: CASSDSQGIYGYTF. The V call is TRBV6-1, the J call TRBJ1-2, with D possibly TRBD1 on 5 matching bases. Looked up from germline, CDR1 is MNHNS and CDR2 is SASEGT. The CDR3 runs to 14 residues. V was pared by 3 bases and J by 4 bases, with 12 bases between.

This clonotype has at least ten counts. The chain recombines TRBV6-5 with TRBJ1-2; D remains ambiguous. With 0 bases removed from V and 2 bases from J, the gap between germline ends came to 7 bases. CDR1 is MNHEY and CDR2 is SVGAGI in the germline V gene. The CDR3 totals 14 residues. As DNA, the CDR3 is TGTGCCAGCAGTTACTCTGGAAGGAACTATGGCTACACCTTC. It translates to CASSYSGRNYGYTF.

This clonotype was counted ten times or more. This CDR3 is CAWSGQGNTEAFF. The CDR3 DNA reads TGTGCCTGGAGCGGGCAGGGGAACACTGAAGCTTTCTTT. The genes are TRBV30 and TRBJ1-1; the D gene is possibly TRBD1 (5 bases). The CDR3 contains 13 residues. Trimming removed 3 bases from V and 1 base from J, with 9 bases in between. CDR1 GTSNPN and CDR2 SVGIG come from the germline V gene (reference sequence).

This clonotype was seen ten or more times. The rearrangement joins TRBV10-1 to TRBJ2-3; 11 bases align to TRBD2. The CDR3 loop spans 16 amino acids. V lost 4 bases, J lost 2 bases, and 5 bases stayed unmatched. Germline-derived CDR1 and CDR2 are WNHNN and SYGVQD (reference sequence). The CDR3 protein is CASSVRLAGYTDTQYF. CDR3 nucleotides: TGCGCCAGCAGTGTCCGACTAGCGGGGTACACAGATACGCAGTATTTT.

This clonotype occurred a few times. The rearrangement joins TRBV12-3 or TRBV12-4 to TRBJ2-5, with unresolved D. With 0 bases removed from V and 2 bases from J, the gap between germline ends came to 4 bases. The CDR3 consists of 13 residues. The CDR3 sequence is CASSLARQETQYF. The CDR3 bases are TGTGCCAGCAGTTTAGCTAGGCAAGAGACCCAGTACTTC.

The sample holds many counts of this clonotype. V gene TRBV10-2 combines with J gene TRBJ2-1; D uncertain. This CDR3 comprises 13 residues. V lost 0 bases, J lost 8 bases, and 8 bases lay in between. CDR1 and CDR2 (germline): WSHSY, SAAADI. This chain's CDR3 is CASSESQRYEQFF. For the CDR3, the DNA is TGCGCCAGCAGTGAGTCGCAGAGATATGAGCAGTTCTTC.

This clonotype was picked up a small number of times. The CDR3 here is CASSQQTGSGETQYF. DNA of the CDR3: TGTGCCAGCAGCCAACAAACAGGGTCCGGTGAGACCCAGTACTTC. V gene TRBV3-1 combines with J gene TRBJ2-5; weak D call: TRBD1 (6 bases). The CDR3 loop spans 15 amino acids. The germline CDR1 and CDR2 sequences are LGHDT and YNNKEL (reference sequence). V lost 2 bases, J lost 5 bases, and 15 bases lay in between.

This clonotype was counted at least ten times. The chain is built from TRBV28 and TRBJ1-5; weak D call: TRBD1 (5 bases). V was clipped by 6 bases and J by 1 base, with 13 bases between them. This CDR3 is built from 15 residues. Germline V gives CDR1 MDHEN, CDR2 SYDVKM. CDR3 coding DNA: TGTGCCAGCAGGGCCGGGACCACGAGCAATCAGCCCCAGCATTTT. This sequence encodes CASRAGTTSNQPQHF.

This clonotype was counted many times. The chain is built from TRBV12-3 or TRBV12-4 and TRBJ1-6; D remains ambiguous. Trimming shortened V by 2 bases and J by 6 bases, and 8 bases separated the two germline ends. The CDR3 has 14 residues. This CDR3 reads CASSLPGSNSPLHF. As DNA, the CDR3 is TGTGCCAGCAGTTTACCGGGGAGTAATTCACCCCTCCACTTT.